The rows below give T cell receptor beta chains drawn from one sample of a study of shared clonotypes between healthy human individuals. Profiling relied on immunoSEQ multiplex PCR, and the TCRdb table lists in-frame clones only, not all of them. The sample shows hundreds of thousands of clones, 77% of them seen only once. Sequenced material: PBMCs. The source of these receptors is a woman aged 40-49 years in good health. Some clones in this sample may be carry-over from other donors' samples. The CDR3 runs from the conserved cysteine through the conserved F or W. The order of the fields is V gene, clone size, J gene, D gene, CDR3 DNA, CDR3 protein. A D gene is named only where the DNA matches it firmly. Clone size appears in some rows only: once, few, many, or a class for an expanded clone.

>TRBV19|many|TRBJ2-1|-
TGTGCCAGTACCGAGACAGCTTACAATGAGCAGTTCTTC
CASTETAYNEQFF
>TRBV9|-|TRBJ2-7|-
TGTGCCAGCAGCCCCAGGGTCTCCTACGAGCAGTACTTC
CASSPRVSYEQYF
>TRBV20-1|-|TRBJ2-1|-
TGCAGTGCTAGGAGGGGGAATGAGCAGTTCTTC
CSARRGNEQFF
>TRBV28|-|TRBJ1-2|-
TGTGCCAGCACCCTCGGGGGATCGCAGGGCTACACCTTC
CASTLGGSQGYTF
>TRBV2|-|TRBJ1-4|-
TGTGCCAGCAGTGAAGCGCGGGGGCCCGAAAAACTGTTTTTT
CASSEARGPEKLFF
>TRBV5-1|-|TRBJ1-2|-
TGCGCCAGCAGCGGGGGACGGAGGTACTATGGCTACACCTTC
CASSGGRRYYGYTF
>TRBV30|-|TRBJ1-5|-
TGTGCCTGGAGTGCGGGGGGCAATCAGCCCCAGCATTTT
CAWSAGGNQPQHF
>TRBV10-3|-|TRBJ2-1|TRBD2
TGTGCCATCAGTGAGGGACTAGAAGAGCAGTTCTTC
CAISEGLEEQFF
>TRBV5-1|-|TRBJ1-2|-
TGCGCCAGCAGCTCCGGACCAGAGGACTATGGCTACACCTTC
CASSSGPEDYGYTF
>TRBV4-3|many|TRBJ1-1|-
TGCGCCAGCAGCCAACGTACGTCGAGCACTGAAGCTTTCTTT
CASSQRTSSTEAFF
>TRBV12-5|medium-sized|TRBJ2-3|-
TGTGCTAGTGGCCTGGGCGGGCAAGGAGATACGCAGTATTTT
CASGLGGQGDTQYF
>TRBV7-3|-|TRBJ2-7|TRBD2
TGTGCCAGCAGCTTAAAACCTCGAACTAGCGGGAGCTACGAGCAGTACTTC
CASSLKPRTSGSYEQYF
>TRBV7-9|-|TRBJ2-1|TRBD2
TGTGCCAGCACCACAGCGGGAGGGCTTTTAGTTAACGAGCAGTTCTTC
CASTTAGGLLVNEQFF
>TRBV7-8|once|TRBJ2-1|TRBD2
TGTGCCAGCAGCTCCTACAGACTAGCCTCCTACAATGAGCAGTTCTTC
CASSSYRLASYNEQFF
>TRBV18|-|TRBJ2-7|-
TGTGCCAGCTCACCACAATCAGGATCCTACGAGCAGTACTTC
CASSPQSGSYEQYF
>TRBV15|once|TRBJ1-5|-
TGTGCCACCAGCAGAGATGGGTCTCAGCCCCAGCATTTT
CATSRDGSQPQHF
>TRBV29-1|-|TRBJ2-3|-
TGCAGCGTCTCACAGGTTGGGCACACAGATACGCAGTATTTT
CSVSQVGHTDTQYF
>TRBV2|-|TRBJ1-2|TRBD1
TGTGCCAGCGTAAAGTTCGGGACAGGGGCCTCTAACTATGGCTACACCTTC
CASVKFGTGASNYGYTF
>TRBV6-5|-|TRBJ1-1|-
TGTGCCAGCAGTTACGCAGGGTGGGGCACTGAAGCTTTCTTT
CASSYAGWGTEAFF
>TRBV29-1|-|TRBJ2-2|TRBD1
TGCAGCGTAACCAGACAGGGGGCCGGGGAGCTGTTTTTT
CSVTRQGAGELFF
>TRBV19|-|TRBJ1-1|-
TGTGCCAGTAGTGTGCAGAACAGACTAGAAGCTTTCTTT
CASSVQNRLEAFF
>TRBV9|-|TRBJ1-1|TRBD1
TGTGCCAGCAGCGTAGAGGGGGCACGGAACACTGAAGCTTTCTTT
CASSVEGARNTEAFF
>TRBV6-1|-|TRBJ2-7|-
TGTGCCAGCAGTGAAGGTGGGGGTGGCTACAAGCAGTACTTC
CASSEGGGGYKQYF
>TRBV6-5|-|TRBJ2-1|TRBD2
TGTGCCAGCAGAATCACTAGCGGGAGTTACAATGAGCAGTTCTTC
CASRITSGSYNEQFF
>TRBV28|once|TRBJ2-1|TRBD2
TGTGCCAGCTGGAGCCTAGCGGGAGGTTCCTACAATGAGCAGTTCTTC
CASWSLAGGSYNEQFF
>TRBV4-2|-|TRBJ2-7|TRBD2
TGTGCCAGCAGCGTGGTAGCGGGGTACGAGCAGTACTTC
CASSVVAGYEQYF
>TRBV27|-|TRBJ2-7|-
TGTGCCAGCAAGCGTGCGCCAGGGGCGACTTTCACCTACGAGCAGTACTTC
CASKRAPGATFTYEQYF
>TRBV5-1|-|TRBJ2-1|-
TGCGCCAGCAGCTTGGCCCCACAGGATTCCTACAATGAGCAGTTCTTC
CASSLAPQDSYNEQFF
>TRBV7-8|-|TRBJ1-6|TRBD1
TGTGCCAGCAGCCGACAAGGACAGGGCGGTTCACCCCTCCACTTT
CASSRQGQGGSPLHF
>TRBV10-3|-|TRBJ2-7|TRBD2
TGTGCCATCAGGAAGGGACTAGCAAATACTTACGAGCAGTACTTC
CAIRKGLANTYEQYF
>TRBV5-1|-|TRBJ2-1|TRBD2
TGCGCCAGCAGCTTGGCTAGCGGGAGCGGGAATGAGCAGTTCTTC
CASSLASGSGNEQFF
>TRBV30|few|TRBJ2-6|-
TGTGCCTGGAAGTGGGTCTCTGGGGCCAACGTCCTGACTTTC
CAWKWVSGANVLTF
>TRBV4-1|-|TRBJ2-1|-
TGCGCCAGCAGCCAGCCCCCCCGGGAGAGACACAATGAGCAGTTCTTC
CASSQPPRERHNEQFF
>TRBV18|-|TRBJ2-1|-
TGTGCCAGCTCATCCCGGGACTGGGGGGCTGGAAATGAGCAGTTCTTC
CASSSRDWGAGNEQFF
>TRBV6-6|once|TRBJ2-3|-
TGTGCCAGCAGTTCACAGGGTTTCACAGATACGCAGTATTTT
CASSSQGFTDTQYF
>TRBV10-3|-|TRBJ1-1|TRBD1
TGTGCCATCAGCCCCTTTATAGGACAGGGCGGAAACACTGAAGCTTTCTTT
CAISPFIGQGGNTEAFF
>TRBV7-3|-|TRBJ2-1|-
TGTGCCAGCAGCCCACGGCGGTCCACCCACTCCTACAATGAGCAGTTCTTC
CASSPRRSTHSYNEQFF
>TRBV28|few|TRBJ2-6|TRBD1
TGTGCCAGCAGCCCCCGTAGGGACAGGGCCTCTGGGGCCAACGTCCTGACTTTC
CASSPRRDRASGANVLTF
>TRBV7-8|-|TRBJ2-7|TRBD1
TGTGCCAGCAGCTTAGCCTCCGGCACAGGGGGCCGCAGCGAGCAGTACTTC
CASSLASGTGGRSEQYF
>TRBV7-3|-|TRBJ1-1|TRBD1
TGTGCCAGCAGCTTTGACGGGACAGGGGGCGCTTTCTTT
CASSFDGTGGAFF
>TRBV4-1|-|TRBJ2-3|-
TGCGCCAGCAGCCCCTACCAGGTCACAGATACGCAGTATTTT
CASSPYQVTDTQYF
>TRBV27|-|TRBJ2-3|TRBD1
TGTGCCAGCAGTTTGGACAGGGGAACAGATACGCAGTATTTT
CASSLDRGTDTQYF
>TRBV11-1|-|TRBJ2-7|-
TGTGCCAGCAGCTTAGCCGGGTGGGCCTCCTACGAGCAGTACTTC
CASSLAGWASYEQYF
>TRBV6-5|-|TRBJ2-7|-
TGTGCCAGCAGTTATGCAGTTACCTACGAGCAGTACTTC
CASSYAVTYEQYF
>TRBV30|-|TRBJ2-7|TRBD1
TGTGCCTGGAGTGCCACAGGGGTAACCTCCTACGAGCAGTACTTC
CAWSATGVTSYEQYF
>TRBV7-9|once|TRBJ2-3|-
TGTGCCAGCAGCTTAGTTCTAGCGCCAGACACAGATACGCAGTATTTT
CASSLVLAPDTDTQYF
>TRBV2|-|TRBJ2-7|TRBD2
TGTGCCAGCAGTGATGCTGCGGGAGTAAGCTACGAGCAGTACTTC
CASSDAAGVSYEQYF
>TRBV6-6|-|TRBJ1-5|-
TGTGCCAGCAGTTCGGGCCCCGTGGGGCCCCAGCATTTT
CASSSGPVGPQHF
>TRBV7-2|-|TRBJ2-2|-
TGTGCCGCAGCTCCCACCATCACCGGGGAGCTGTTTTTT
CAAAPTITGELFF
>TRBV11-2|-|TRBJ2-6|TRBD1
TGTGCCAGCAGCCCACGGACAGGAACATCTGGGGCCAACGTCCTGACTTTC
CASSPRTGTSGANVLTF
>TRBV11-3|-|TRBJ2-3|-
TGTGCCAGCAGCTTGGGGCGGGAAGGTACGCAGTATTTT
CASSLGREGTQYF
>TRBV5-1|-|TRBJ2-1|-
TGCGCCAGCAGCCCCTACATCAATGAGCAGTTCTTC
CASSPYINEQFF
>TRBV9|once|TRBJ1-1|TRBD1
TGTGCCAGCAGCGCCATGGGGACAGCGTGGACTGAAGCTTTCTTT
CASSAMGTAWTEAFF
>TRBV7-9|-|TRBJ2-2|-
TGTGCCAGCAGCTTAGGGCAGGACACCGGGGAGCTGTTTTTT
CASSLGQDTGELFF
>TRBV19|few|TRBJ1-3|-
TGTGCCAGTAACGCTTGGACAAACTCTGGAAACACCATATATTTT
CASNAWTNSGNTIYF
>TRBV2|-|TRBJ2-7|TRBD2
TGTGCCAGCAGTGAGCTTCGCGTCCTAGCGGGAGCCATTCACTACGAGCAGTACTTC
CASSELRVLAGAIHYEQYF
>TRBV7-2|once|TRBJ2-7|TRBD2
TGTGCCAGCAGCCTTAGCGGGGAGACCTCCTCCTACGAGCAGTACTTC
CASSLSGETSSYEQYF
>TRBV14|-|TRBJ1-2|-
TGTGCCAGCAGCCCGGTTAGCACCAGACCTAACTATGGCTACACCTTC
CASSPVSTRPNYGYTF